This T cell receptor beta chain comes out of a study of T-cell memory formation after mild COVID-19. The CDR3 sequence is 13 residues long. In germline, CDR1 is SGHRS, CDR2 YFSETQ. Trimming removed 0 bases at V and 3 bases at J, with 3 bases between. Each CDR3 protein gets one entry after TCRdb re-called the 5' RACE reads with MiXCR. The top ten clones hold around 2% of a sample with 150,000 to 200,000 distinct CDR3 sequences, 16% of them seen once. The sequence derives from an adult woman who had mild COVID-19 (a few samples of this study predate the infection). Cell type and time point are not known. The sample taken for sequencing was PBMCs or a T cell subset sorted from them (not recorded which). V gene TRBV5-1 combines with J gene TRBJ2-2; no clear D. The CDR3 sequence is CASSLAHTGELFF. In DNA form, the CDR3 reads TGCGCCAGCAGCTTGGCCCACACCGGGGAGCTGTTTTTT.